This note documents a single TCR beta chain sequence. The germline CDR1 and CDR2 sequences are GTSNPN and SVGIG (reference sequence). V dropped 0 bases and J dropped 2; count of bases not matched to a gene: 6. CDR3 size: 17 residues. The table came from immunoSEQ multiplex PCR; TCRdb's copy has only in-frame clones and leaves some out. The profile shows roughly 99,000 clones, about four fifths of them singletons. This sample stems from a study of control samples from healthy donors and cancer patients. The TCR comes from a man aged 55 to 70 in good health. The chain links TRBV30 to TRBJ2-2, with TRBD2 matching 10 bases. Material for sequencing was blood. The CDR3 here is CAWSVASGGPNTGELFF. The CDR3 DNA reads TGTGCCTGGAGTGTAGCTAGCGGGGGTCCAAACACCGGGGAGCTGTTTTTT. The variable domain in full, with the rest retrieved from reference TRBV30 and TRBJ2-2, is SQTIHQWPATLVQPVGSPLSLECTVEGTSNPNLYWYRQAAGRGLQLLFYSVGIGQISSEVPQNLSASRPQDRQFILSSKKLLLSDSGFYLCAWSVASGGPNTGELFFGEGSRLTVL.